Below, 30 T cell receptor beta chains from the same sample are listed, as sequenced in a study of cytomegalovirus exposure and HLA in healthy donors. Assay: immunoSEQ multiplex PCR; the TCRdb copy retains only in-frame clones and omits some. The sample includes 100,000 to 150,000 clones, approximately 95% of them seen just once. Sample: PBMCs. These receptors were taken from a man between 18 and 29 years old in good health and CMV-seronegative.

This chain connects TRBV5-5 to TRBJ1-2; D is unresolved. The CDR3 has 15 amino acids. Trimming shortened V by 0 bases and J by 4 bases, and 13 bases separated the two germline ends. Germline-derived CDR1 and CDR2 are SGHKS and YYEKEE (reference sequence). CDR3 in amino acids: CASSLEKGEIYGYTF. The CDR3 DNA reads as TGTGCCAGCAGCTTGGAAAAGGGAGAGATCTATGGCTACACCTTC.

The chain combines TRBV27 with TRBJ2-3, with D possibly being TRBD2 (5 bases). This CDR3 spans 17 amino acids. Germline V gives CDR1 MNHEY, CDR2 SMNVEV (reference sequence). Trimming removed 4 bases from V and 4 bases from J, with 21 bases in between. CDR3 loop: CASSSPTVRDVADTQYF. The CDR3 DNA reads as TGTGCCAGCAGTTCCCCCACCGTACGGGATGTGGCAGATACGCAGTATTTT.

This clone has just one count. The chain is built from TRBV9 and TRBJ2-3; 7 bases are a match to TRBD1. Germline V gene data show CDR1 as SGDLS and CDR2 as YYNGEE. Trimming took 2 bases from V and 5 from J; bases not matched to a gene: 11. This CDR3 is 16 amino acids long. CDR3 DNA sequence: TGTGCCAGCAGCGTCGGCACCGGGACAGCTGGAGATACGCAGTATTTT. This translates into CASSVGTGTAGDTQYF. The variable domain in full, with the rest retrieved from reference TRBV9 and TRBJ2-3, is DSGVTQTPKHLITATGQRVTLRCSPRSGDLSVYWYQQSLDQGLQFLIQYYNGEERAKGNILERFSAQQFPDLHSELNLSSLELGDSALYFCASSVGTGTAGDTQYFGPGTRLTVL.

This chain uses TRBV19 with TRBJ1-3, with a possible D match to TRBD1 (5 bases). Germline V gives CDR1 LNHDA, CDR2 SQIVND (reference sequence). With 3 bases removed from V and 4 bases from J, the gap between germline ends came to 13 bases. This CDR3 is 15 amino acids long. This chain's CDR3 is CASSMGLGSGNTIYF. DNA of the CDR3: TGTGCCAGTAGTATGGGGCTAGGCAGCGGAAACACCATATATTTT.

The V call is TRBV7-3, the J call TRBJ2-3, with D perhaps matching TRBD2 (6 bases). CDR3 length equals 18 residues. Germline loops: CDR1 SGHTA, CDR2 FQGTGA. Trimming left V 2 bases short and J 0 bases short, with 18 bases between. CDR3 bases: TGTGCCAGCAGCTTATCCCCGACGACTAGTGGTAGCACAGATACGCAGTATTTT. It encodes CASSLSPTTSGSTDTQYF.

The rearrangement links TRBV10-3 to TRBJ1-2; 10 bases fit TRBD1. J gave up 5 bases and V 0 bases, and 3 bases lay outside the gene matches. There are 15 residues in the CDR3. CDR1 is ENHRY and CDR2 is SYGVKD in the germline V gene. The DNA of the CDR3 is TGTGCCATCAGTGAGTCCGGGACAGGGGCTTATGGCTACACCTTC. This codes for CAISESGTGAYGYTF.

The V call is TRBV9, the J call TRBJ2-5; TRBD1 agrees at 7 bases. CDR3 length equals 15 residues. From germline, CDR1 is SGDLS and CDR2 YYNGEE. V dropped 0 bases and J dropped 5; count of bases not matched to a gene: 7. The DNA of the CDR3 is TGTGCCAGCAGCGTAGCGACAGGGTTCGGGGAGACCCAGTACTTC. Translation: CASSVATGFGETQYF. Drawing the rest from reference TRBV9 and TRBJ2-5, the complete variable domain is DSGVTQTPKHLITATGQRVTLRCSPRSGDLSVYWYQQSLDQGLQFLIQYYNGEERAKGNILERFSAQQFPDLHSELNLSSLELGDSALYFCASSVATGFGETQYFGPGTRLLVL.

The V call is TRBV2, the J call TRBJ2-5, with 7 bases aligning to TRBD2. The V and J ends lost 5 bases and 1 base, in that order; junction bases with no gene match: 4. This CDR3 contains 14 residues. Per the germline V gene, CDR1 is SNHLY and CDR2 is FYNNEI. The CDR3 bases are TGTGCCAGCAGTTGGGGCGGGGGCCAAGAGACCCAGTACTTC. This sequence encodes CASSWGGGQETQYF.

The V and J genes are TRBV5-1 and TRBJ2-3, with 11 bases lining up with TRBD1. Unmatched junction bases numbered 4, after V lost 0 bases and J lost 4 bases. This CDR3 comprises 16 residues. Germline CDR1 reads SGHRS; CDR2 reads YFSETQ. CDR3 nucleotides: TGCGCCAGCAGCTTGGGGACAGGGGGCTGGGCAGATACGCAGTATTTT. Its translation: CASSLGTGGWADTQYF.

This chain uses TRBV7-2 with TRBJ1-2; D possibly corresponds to TRBD1 (6 bases). Trimming stripped 5 bases from V and 4 bases from J, with 23 bases between. Germline V gene lookup returns CDR1 SGHTA and CDR2 FQGNSA. The CDR3 loop spans 17 amino acids. The CDR3 sequence is CASSHSSAQGTGYGYTF. In DNA, the CDR3 is TGTGCCAGCAGCCACTCATCAGCCCAGGGGACGGGCTATGGCTACACCTTC.

The V and J genes are TRBV10-3 and TRBJ2-7; D is possibly TRBD1 (5 bases). Germline V CDR1 and CDR2: ENHRY, SYGVKD. The CDR3 spans 12 residues. With 10 bases removed from V and 2 bases from J, the gap between germline ends came to 12 bases. This CDR3 is CATQGSTYEQYF. The CDR3 DNA follows: TGTGCCACTCAGGGCAGTACCTACGAGCAGTACTTC.

The chain couples TRBV30 to TRBJ2-1; TRBD2 might be the D (5 bases). With 3 bases removed from V and 1 base from J, the gap between germline ends came to 10 bases. The CDR3 contains 14 residues. Germline-derived CDR1 and CDR2 are GTSNPN and SVGIG (reference sequence). This CDR3 reads CAWRTGRSYNEQFF. CDR3 coding DNA: TGTGCCTGGAGGACGGGGAGATCCTACAATGAGCAGTTCTTC.

This clone has a single count. The J gene is TRBJ2-3, the V gene TRBV4-1; D might be TRBD1 (6 bases). The CDR3 is 16 residues long. Germline CDR1 is MGHRA and CDR2 is YSYEKL. The germline V and J ends were trimmed by 0 bases and 3 bases, with 13 bases remaining between them. Written as DNA, the CDR3 is TGCGCCAGCAGCCAAGATCAAACAGGGCGAACAGATACGCAGTATTTT. It yields the protein CASSQDQTGRTDTQYF.

This chain joins TRBV4-2 and TRBJ2-1, with TRBD2 identical over 12 bases. The CDR3 runs 16 residues. The junction had 1 base not matched to a gene; V was cut back by 0 bases and J by 4 bases. Germline loops: CDR1 LGHNA, CDR2 YNFKEQ. The CDR3 here is CASSQETSGGYNEQFF. The CDR3 DNA reads TGTGCCAGCAGCCAAGAGACTAGCGGGGGTTACAATGAGCAGTTCTTC.

This sequence joins TRBV6-1 and TRBJ2-7; tentatively, D is TRBD1 (5 bases). The germline V and J ends were trimmed by 0 bases and 2 bases, with 14 bases remaining between them. Germline assignment: CDR1 MNHNS and CDR2 SASEGT. The CDR3 runs 16 residues. The CDR3 sequence: CASSEALRREAYEQYF. The CDR3 coding sequence is TGTGCCAGCAGTGAAGCGCTTCGCAGGGAAGCCTACGAGCAGTACTTC.

The CDR3 DNA follows: TGTGCCAGCAGCGTAGGGCAGTACACCGGGGAGCTGTTTTTT. Encoded protein: CASSVGQYTGELFF. The rearrangement links TRBV9 to TRBJ2-2, with D unclear. The germline gives CDR1 SGDLS, CDR2 YYNGEE. The CDR3 loop spans 14 amino acids. The ends were cut back, 0 bases at V and 3 bases at J, with 6 bases in the middle.

The gene calls are TRBV7-3 and TRBJ2-2; D uncertain. Germline CDR1 is SGHTA and CDR2 is FQGTGA. The V and J ends lost 2 bases and 0 bases respectively, with 7 bases between them. The CDR3 consists of 15 residues. The CDR3 nucleotides are TGTGCCAGCAGCTTAGGCCTTGCGAACACCGGGGAGCTGTTTTTT. It is translated as CASSLGLANTGELFF. The full variable domain, with the rest looked up from reference TRBV7-3 and TRBJ2-2, is GAGVSQTPSNKVTEKGKYVELRCDPISGHTALYWYRQSLGQGPEFLIYFQGTGAADDSGLPNDRFFAVRPEGSVSTLKIQRTERGDSAVYLCASSLGLANTGELFFGEGSRLTVL.

V usage is TRBV28 and J usage is TRBJ2-1; TRBD1 matches at 10 bases. The germline CDR1 and CDR2 sequences are MDHEN and SYDVKM. J gave up 5 bases and V 4 bases, and 11 bases lay outside the gene matches. The CDR3 is 17 residues long. The CDR3 reads CASSSALGDRGHNEQFF. In DNA, the CDR3 is TGTGCCAGCAGTTCCGCGTTGGGGGACAGGGGCCACAATGAGCAGTTCTTC.

The genes are TRBV11-2 and TRBJ2-7, with D possibly being TRBD1 (6 bases). V was clipped by 0 bases and J by 2 bases, with 14 bases between them. The CDR3 length is 16 residues. The germline gives CDR1 SGHAT, CDR2 FQNNGV. The CDR3, as DNA: TGTGCCAGCAGCTTAGAGATATTCAGGGGAGCCTACGAGCAGTACTTC. Translation: CASSLEIFRGAYEQYF.

The chain uses TRBV5-6 and TRBJ2-1; D remains unclear. The germline V gene has CDR1 SGHDT and CDR2 YYEEEE. The CDR3 is made up of 12 amino acids. The germline V and J ends were trimmed by 0 bases and 9 bases, with 7 bases remaining between them. The CDR3 nucleotides read TGTGCCAGCAGCTTGGGAGTCGGTGAGCAGTTCTTC. Amino acid sequence: CASSLGVGEQFF. Based on the CDR3 plus reference TRBV5-6 and TRBJ2-1, the full variable domain is DAGVTQSPTHLIKTRGQQVTLRCSPKSGHDTVSWYQQALGQGPQFIFQYYEEEERQRGNFPDRFSGHQFPNYSSELNVNALLLGDSALYLCASSLGVGEQFFGPGTRLTVL.

The chain joins TRBV28 to TRBJ1-3; D may be TRBD1 (6 bases). This CDR3 is 15 amino acids long. Trimming left V 6 bases short and J 0 bases short, with 12 bases between. In germline, CDR1 is MDHEN, CDR2 SYDVKM. CDR3: CASRSTGHSGNTIYF. Here the CDR3 DNA reads TGTGCCAGCAGATCGACAGGCCACTCTGGAAACACCATATATTTT.

The chain recombines TRBV7-9 with TRBJ2-2, with 9 bases fitting TRBD1. The germline V gene has CDR1 SEHNR and CDR2 FQNEAQ (reference sequence). The CDR3 runs to 15 residues. Trimming removed 3 bases from V and 4 bases from J; junction bases left unmatched: 3. The CDR3 sequence: CASSFRDRVTGELFF. The CDR3 nucleotides are TGTGCCAGCAGCTTTCGGGACAGGGTCACCGGGGAGCTGTTTTTT.

In its sample, this clone was seen once. The rearrangement links TRBV13 to TRBJ1-4, with 9 bases matching TRBD1. After removal of 5 bases from V and 8 bases from J, the junction contained 9 bases not matched to a gene. The CDR3 is made up of 15 amino acids. Per the germline V gene, CDR1 is PRHDT and CDR2 is FYEKMQ (reference sequence). CDR3 bases: TGTGCCAGCAGCGAACAGGGGGCTAGGTTAGAAAAACTGTTTTTT. Translated: CASSEQGARLEKLFF.

This chain joins TRBV29-1 and TRBJ1-2; unclear D gene. The CDR3 length is 11 residues. The germline V gene encodes CDR1 SQVTM and CDR2 ANQGSEA. Deletions cut 3 bases from V and 7 bases from J, with 9 bases between. CDR3 amino acids: CSVELAPGYTF. The CDR3 nucleotides are TGCAGCGTTGAGTTAGCACCTGGCTACACCTTC.

This chain connects TRBV6-5 to TRBJ2-5; a possible D gene is TRBD2 (7 bases). Trimming stripped 7 bases from V and 5 bases from J, with 17 bases between. Germline lookup yields CDR1 MNHEY and CDR2 SVGAGI. The CDR3 runs 14 residues. The CDR3 region is CASKRGASSETQYF. CDR3 in DNA: TGTGCCAGCAAACGGGGGGCCTCCTCGGAGACCCAGTACTTC.

This clone was observed a single time. The V and J genes are TRBV28 and TRBJ2-3; 8 positions match TRBD2. The CDR3 runs 17 residues. Germline assignment: CDR1 MDHEN and CDR2 SYDVKM. V lost 6 bases and J lost 1; bases outside the gene matches: 12. DNA of the CDR3: TGTGCCAGCAGATCCTCACTTTTGACTAGCGGCACAGATACGCAGTATTTT. Its protein is CASRSSLLTSGTDTQYF. Variable domain in full (rest from reference TRBV28 and TRBJ2-3): DVKVTQSSRYLVKRTGEKVFLECVQDMDHENMFWYRQDPGLGLRLIYFSYDVKMKEKGDIPEGYSVSREKKERFSLILESASTNQTSMYLCASRSSLLTSGTDTQYFGPGTRLTVL.

The rearrangement uses TRBV6-1 and TRBJ1-1; a possible D gene is TRBD1 (6 bases). Germline lookup yields CDR1 MNHNS and CDR2 SASEGT. Trimming left V 6 bases short and J 7 bases short, with 15 bases between. The CDR3 is made up of 13 amino acids. The CDR3 DNA reads TGTGCCAGCAGGCGGTACCCGGACAGTGAAGCTTTCTTT. Its translation is CASRRYPDSEAFF.

This clone was observed once. The chain recombines TRBV15 with TRBJ2-7; no firm D call. CDR3 size: 15 residues. Trimming pared 0 bases from V and 2 bases from J, leaving 11 bases between. Germline V gene lookup returns CDR1 LNHNV and CDR2 YYDKDF (reference sequence). The CDR3 bases are TGTGCCACCAGCAGAGATGGTGGCCTGACCTACGAGCAGTACTTC. It translates to CATSRDGGLTYEQYF.

The chain joins TRBV4-3 to TRBJ1-2; tentative D call: TRBD1 (6 bases). CDR3 size: 14 residues. Germline loops: CDR1 LGHNA, CDR2 YSLEER. V was clipped by 11 bases and J by 9 bases, with 25 bases between them. CDR3 sequence reads: CASGWAGERHSYTF. DNA of the CDR3: TGCGCCTCGGGGTGGGCAGGGGAGCGTCATAGCTACACCTTC.

J is TRBJ2-7 and V is TRBV11-2, with D maybe TRBD2 (6 bases). CDR3 length equals 14 residues. V was cut by 7 bases and J by 5 bases, with 18 bases left in between. Germline lookup yields CDR1 SGHAT and CDR2 FQNNGV. The CDR3 DNA reads TGTGCCAGCAACTCCCTAGTTCGGGAGAACGAGCAGTACTTC. Translated: CASNSLVRENEQYF. Looking up the rest from reference TRBV11-2 and TRBJ2-7 gives the full variable domain: EAGVAQSPRYKIIEKRQSVAFWCNPISGHATLYWYQQILGQGPKLLIQFQNNGVVDDSQLPKDRFSAERLKGVDSTLKIQPAKLEDSAVYLCASNSLVRENEQYFGPGTRLTVT.